Many counts were recorded for the clone carrying this T cell receptor beta chain. What it binds is not known. Template material for TCR beta VDJ and CDR3 profiling consisted of genomic DNA. TCRdb reanalysed the reads using MiXCR and keeps one entry per CDR3 protein. This sample has hundreds of thousands of distinct CDR3 sequences, with 47% found just once. Selection for sequencing was limited to patients who had shown CD8+CD57+ cell expansion by flow cytometry. Severe acquired aplastic anemia was the diagnosis recorded for all patients. The sample belongs to a study of CD8+CD57+ T cells in acquired aplastic anemia. Study-wide background: Quantities of DNA derived from sorted CD4+ and CD8+ cells averaged 3.2 ug.

CDR1 is DFQATT and CDR2 is SNEGSKA in the germline V gene (reference sequence). The CDR3 has 11 residues. The V end was cut by 7 bases, the J end by 1 base, with 7 bases between. Study-wide findings and caveats: Patients and controls shared twenty-nine CD8+ CDR3 sequences. Between patients and controls, CD8+ Simpson's diversity did not vary significantly.

This sequence originates from a human donor with aplastic anemia. The rearrangement links TRBV20-1 to TRBJ1-1, with unresolved D. Material: sorted CD4+, CD8+, or CD8+CD57+ T cells (not recorded which) from PBMCs. CDR3 DNA sequence: TGCAGTGTGGAAGAGAACACTGAAGCTTTCTTT. Its translation: CSVEENTEAFF.